One and the same sample provided the 13 T cell receptor beta chains below, sequenced in a study of vaccination effects on CD4 cells after COVID-19. What these receptors recognize is not known. ViraFEST expansion of antigen-specific CD4+ T cells with viral peptide pools preceded sequencing. Following culture for more than 9 days, CD4+ T cells were isolated. This person caught SARS-CoV-2 sometime from March to December 2020, and PCR testing confirmed the infection. Repertoires were generated with immunoSEQ multiplex PCR, while TCRdb's copy carries only in-frame clones and drops some. The sample carries under 80,000 clones, around 72% recorded once. This specimen was CD4+ T cells from PBMCs cultured with HIV peptides, taken before COVID-19 vaccination. Subset in this sample: HIV-1 Nef peptide pool negative control/reference culture. These receptors all stem from a human donor who had a prior SARS-CoV-2 infection.

The V call is TRBV9, the J call TRBJ2-1; a weak D match, TRBD2 (6 bases). V was pared by 0 bases and J by 6 bases, with 13 bases between. The germline CDR1 and CDR2 sequences are SGDLS and YYNGEE. The CDR3 is 15 amino acids. The DNA for the CDR3 is TGTGCCAGCAGCGTAGTTAGCGGATTCTTCAATGAGCAGTTCTTC. Its protein product is CASSVVSGFFNEQFF.

V and J are TRBV7-2 and TRBJ2-5; 10 nucleotides align to TRBD2. V was pared by 5 bases and J by 7 bases, with 16 bases of the junction left unmatched. The CDR3 spans 17 residues. The V gene's germline CDR1 is SGHTA and CDR2 FQGNSA. The CDR3 bases are TGTGCCAGCAGCCCGTCTCGGGTAGCGGGGGGAGCAGGGACCCAGTACTTC. Translation: CASSPSRVAGGAGTQYF.

The rearrangement uses TRBV5-1 and TRBJ2-1; 13 bases map to TRBD2. CDR3 length: 17 residues. The J segment lost 7 bases and the V segment lost 0 bases, leaving 7 bases of the junction unmatched. Germline values: CDR1 SGHRS, CDR2 YFSETQ. The CDR3 loop is CASSLGGLAGVWNEQFF. The CDR3 region has the DNA TGCGCCAGCAGCTTGGGTGGACTAGCGGGAGTTTGGAATGAGCAGTTCTTC. Complete variable domain (other parts from reference TRBV5-1 and TRBJ2-1): KAGVTQTPRYLIKTRGQQVTLSCSPISGHRSVSWYQQTPGQGLQFLFEYFSETQRNKGNFPGRFSGRQFSNSRSEMNVSTLELGDSALYLCASSLGGLAGVWNEQFFGPGTRLTVL.

The rearrangement uses TRBV12-5 and TRBJ1-4; 7 bases are shared with TRBD1. The CDR3 contains 16 residues. Germline values: CDR1 LGHNT, CDR2 FRNRAP. With V trimmed by 2 bases and J by 4 bases, 7 bases remained unmatched. CDR3 region: CASGLTRGGINEKLFF. CDR3 nucleotide sequence: TGTGCTAGTGGTTTGACCAGGGGGGGGATTAATGAAAAACTGTTTTTT.

The V call is TRBV27, the J call TRBJ2-7; possibly TRBD1 or TRBD2 for D (5 bases each). CDR3 length: 14 amino acids. The germline gives CDR1 MNHEY, CDR2 SMNVEV (reference sequence). The V gene lost 6 bases and the J gene lost 2 bases, with 14 bases spanning the gap. CDR3 sequence (DNA): TGTGCCAGCAGAGGGACGTTAGAGGCCTACGAGCAGTACTTC. It specifies CASRGTLEAYEQYF.

J is TRBJ2-3 and V is TRBV6-1; TRBD2 is a possible D gene (6 bases). CDR1 is MNHNS, CDR2 SASEGT, per germline. There are 17 residues in the CDR3. V lost 3 bases and J 5 bases, leaving 21 bases between the germline ends. The CDR3 nucleotides read TGTGCCAGCAGTGACCTCAATTTTCGGGAGTCTATAGATACGCAGTATTTT. Translated: CASSDLNFRESIDTQYF.

The V and J genes are TRBV5-6 and TRBJ2-7, with 9 bases matching TRBD1. V dropped 4 bases and J dropped 3; count of bases not matched to a gene: 11. The length of the CDR3 is 16 residues. Germline assignment: CDR1 SGHDT and CDR2 YYEEEE. For the CDR3, the DNA is TGTGCCAGCAGCCAGCTGCGTACAGGGGGCTTCTACGAGCAGTACTTC. This gives the protein CASSQLRTGGFYEQYF. Full variable domain (outside the CDR3, taken from reference TRBV5-6 and TRBJ2-7): DAGVTQSPTHLIKTRGQQVTLRCSPKSGHDTVSWYQQALGQGPQFIFQYYEEEERQRGNFPDRFSGHQFPNYSSELNVNALLLGDSALYLCASSQLRTGGFYEQYFGPGTRLTVT.

CDR3 region: CASSETGSNQPQHF. The CDR3 bases are TGTGCCAGCAGTGAAACCGGTAGCAATCAGCCCCAGCATTTT. The chain combines TRBV2 with TRBJ1-5; no clear D gene. V was pared by 2 bases and J by 0 bases, with 5 bases between. The CDR3 runs 14 residues. Germline CDR1 and CDR2: SNHLY and FYNNEI.

The V gene is TRBV5-1, the J gene TRBJ2-1; 7 bases match TRBD1. The CDR3 runs 13 residues. Germline CDR1 SGHRS, CDR2 YFSETQ. V trimming: 2 bases; J trimming: 7 bases; junction bases outside the gene matches: 3. The CDR3 loop is CASSLTGVNEQFF. DNA for the CDR3: TGCGCCAGCAGCTTAACAGGGGTAAATGAGCAGTTCTTC.

This clone was detected a few times. The chain uses TRBV6-5 and TRBJ1-2; no reliable D call. Germline CDR1 and CDR2: MNHEY and SVGAGI. The V end lost 4 bases, the J end lost 2 bases, and 14 bases lay between the germline ends. The CDR3 contains 15 residues. Written as DNA, the CDR3 is TGTGCCAGCAGTTCCGAATACAGCGCCAACTATGGCTACACCTTC. This codes for CASSSEYSANYGYTF.

This chain connects TRBV7-2 to TRBJ2-7; D is ambiguous. The CDR3 is 12 residues long. The V gene lost 5 bases and the J gene lost 3 bases, with 8 bases spanning the gap. Germline CDR1 reads SGHTA; CDR2 reads FQGNSA. Here the CDR3 reads CASSTPGYEQYF. DNA for the CDR3: TGTGCCAGCAGCACCCCAGGCTACGAGCAGTACTTC.

The rearrangement links TRBV19 to TRBJ1-1; D possibly corresponds to TRBD1 (5 bases). The germline V gene has CDR1 LNHDA and CDR2 SQIVND (reference sequence). With 3 bases removed from V and 2 bases from J, the gap between germline ends came to 10 bases. The CDR3 runs 14 residues. The CDR3 sequence: CASSIPGYNTEAFF. DNA for the CDR3: TGTGCCAGTAGTATCCCAGGGTACAACACTGAAGCTTTCTTT. Drawing the rest from reference TRBV19 and TRBJ1-1, the complete variable domain is DGGITQSPKYLFRKEGQNVTLSCEQNLNHDAMYWYRQDPGQGLRLIYYSQIVNDFQKGDIAEGYSVSREKKESFPLTVTSAQKNPTAFYLCASSIPGYNTEAFFGQGTRLTVV.

The chain joins TRBV7-6 to TRBJ2-2, with a possible D match to TRBD1 (5 bases). CDR3 length: 15 residues. V lost 1 base and J lost 4, with 10 bases in between. The germline V gene encodes CDR1 SGHVS and CDR2 FNYEAQ. The CDR3 region is CASSLDRRGTGELFF. CDR3 bases: TGTGCCAGCAGCTTAGACCGTAGGGGCACCGGGGAGCTGTTTTTT.